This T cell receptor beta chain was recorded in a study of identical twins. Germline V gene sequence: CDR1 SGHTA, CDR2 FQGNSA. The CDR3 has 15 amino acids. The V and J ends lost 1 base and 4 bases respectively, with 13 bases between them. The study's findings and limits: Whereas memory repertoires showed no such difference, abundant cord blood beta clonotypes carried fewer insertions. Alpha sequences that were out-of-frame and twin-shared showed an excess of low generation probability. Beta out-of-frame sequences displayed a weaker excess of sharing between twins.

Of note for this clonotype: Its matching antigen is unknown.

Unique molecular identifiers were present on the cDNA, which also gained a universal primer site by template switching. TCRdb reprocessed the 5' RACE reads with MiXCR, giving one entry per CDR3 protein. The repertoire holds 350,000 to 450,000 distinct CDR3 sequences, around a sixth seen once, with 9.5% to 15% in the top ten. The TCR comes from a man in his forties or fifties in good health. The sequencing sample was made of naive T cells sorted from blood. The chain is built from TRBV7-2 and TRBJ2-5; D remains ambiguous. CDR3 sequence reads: CASSLVVSGTETQYF. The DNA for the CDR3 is TGTGCCAGCAGCTTAGTAGTTTCAGGAACAGAGACCCAGTACTTC.